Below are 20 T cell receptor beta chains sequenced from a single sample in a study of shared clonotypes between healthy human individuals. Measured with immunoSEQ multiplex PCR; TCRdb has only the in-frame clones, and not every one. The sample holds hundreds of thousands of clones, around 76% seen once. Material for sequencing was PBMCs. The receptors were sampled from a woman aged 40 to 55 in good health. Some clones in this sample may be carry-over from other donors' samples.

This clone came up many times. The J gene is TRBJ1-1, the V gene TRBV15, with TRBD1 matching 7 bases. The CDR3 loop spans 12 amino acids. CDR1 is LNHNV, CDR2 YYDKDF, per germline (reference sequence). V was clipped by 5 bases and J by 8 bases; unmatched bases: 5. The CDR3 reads CATSYRTGEAFF. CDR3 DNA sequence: TGTGCCACCAGCTATAGGACAGGAGAAGCTTTCTTT.

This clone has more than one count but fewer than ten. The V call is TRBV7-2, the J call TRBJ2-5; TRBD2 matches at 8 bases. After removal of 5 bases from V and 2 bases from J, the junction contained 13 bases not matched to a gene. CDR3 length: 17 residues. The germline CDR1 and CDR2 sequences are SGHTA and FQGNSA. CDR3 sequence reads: CASSPQLGAGVQETQYF. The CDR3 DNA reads TGTGCCAGCAGCCCCCAACTTGGAGCGGGAGTGCAAGAGACCCAGTACTTC.

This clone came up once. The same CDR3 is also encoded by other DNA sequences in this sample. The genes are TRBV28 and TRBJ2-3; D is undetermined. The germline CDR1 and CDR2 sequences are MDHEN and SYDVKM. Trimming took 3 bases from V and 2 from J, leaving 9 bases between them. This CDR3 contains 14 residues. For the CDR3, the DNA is TGTGCCAGCAGTTTGTCCAGGAACACAGATACGCAGTATTTT. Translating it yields CASSLSRNTDTQYF. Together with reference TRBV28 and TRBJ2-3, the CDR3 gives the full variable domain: DVKVTQSSRYLVKRTGEKVFLECVQDMDHENMFWYRQDPGLGLRLIYFSYDVKMKEKGDIPEGYSVSREKKERFSLILESASTNQTSMYLCASSLSRNTDTQYFGPGTRLTVL.

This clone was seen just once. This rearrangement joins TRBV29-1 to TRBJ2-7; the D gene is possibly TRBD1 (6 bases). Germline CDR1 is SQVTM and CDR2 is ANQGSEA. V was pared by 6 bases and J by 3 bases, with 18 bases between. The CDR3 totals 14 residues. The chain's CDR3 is CSVSDRSRGYEQYF. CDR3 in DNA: TGCAGCGTATCTGACAGGTCGAGGGGCTACGAGCAGTACTTC.

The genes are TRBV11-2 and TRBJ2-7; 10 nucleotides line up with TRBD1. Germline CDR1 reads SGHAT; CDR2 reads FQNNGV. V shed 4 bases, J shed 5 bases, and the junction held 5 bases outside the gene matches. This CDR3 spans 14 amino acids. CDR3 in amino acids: CASSSPGQGNEQYF. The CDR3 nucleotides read TGTGCCAGCAGCTCGCCGGGACAGGGGAACGAGCAGTACTTC.

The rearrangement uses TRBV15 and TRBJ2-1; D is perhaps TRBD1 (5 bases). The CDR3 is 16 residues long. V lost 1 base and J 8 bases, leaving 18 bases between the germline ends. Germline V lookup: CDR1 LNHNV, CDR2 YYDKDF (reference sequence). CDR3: CATSRGRQGLTDEQFF. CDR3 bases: TGTGCCACCAGCAGAGGCCGTCAGGGATTGACCGATGAGCAGTTCTTC.

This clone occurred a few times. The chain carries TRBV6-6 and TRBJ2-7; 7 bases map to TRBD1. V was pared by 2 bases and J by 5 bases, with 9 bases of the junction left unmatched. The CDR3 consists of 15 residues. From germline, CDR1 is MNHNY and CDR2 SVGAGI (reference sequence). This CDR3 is CASSYGQGVGDEQYF. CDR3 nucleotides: TGTGCCAGCAGTTACGGGCAGGGGGTCGGCGACGAGCAGTACTTC.

The CDR3, as DNA: TGTGCCAGCAGGAGACACCGCGGCGATGAGCAGTTCTTC. Translating gives CASRRHRGDEQFF. This chain connects TRBV25-1 to TRBJ2-1; the D is unclear. The V gene's germline CDR1 is MGHDK and CDR2 SYGVNS. The CDR3 totals 13 residues. V lost 6 bases and J 8 bases, leaving 14 bases between the germline ends.

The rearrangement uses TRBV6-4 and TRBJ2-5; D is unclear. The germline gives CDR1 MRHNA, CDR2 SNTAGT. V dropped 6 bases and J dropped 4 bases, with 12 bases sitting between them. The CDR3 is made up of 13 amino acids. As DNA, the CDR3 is TGTGCCAGCAGCCGTGACGGTGGAGAGACCCAGTACTTC. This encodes CASSRDGGETQYF.

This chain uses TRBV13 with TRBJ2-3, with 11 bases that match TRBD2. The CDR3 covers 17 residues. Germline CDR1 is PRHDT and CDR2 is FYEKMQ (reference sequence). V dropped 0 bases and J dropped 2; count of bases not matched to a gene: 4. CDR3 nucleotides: TGTGCCAGCAGCTTAGGGGGACTAGCGGAGACCACAGATACGCAGTATTTT. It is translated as CASSLGGLAETTDTQYF.

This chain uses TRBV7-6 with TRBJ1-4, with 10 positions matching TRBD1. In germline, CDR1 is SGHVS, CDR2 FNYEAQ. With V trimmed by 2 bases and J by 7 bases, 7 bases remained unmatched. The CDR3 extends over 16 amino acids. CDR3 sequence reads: CASSLRAGQGLEKLFF. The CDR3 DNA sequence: TGTGCCAGCAGCTTAAGGGCGGGACAGGGGCTTGAAAAACTGTTTTTT.

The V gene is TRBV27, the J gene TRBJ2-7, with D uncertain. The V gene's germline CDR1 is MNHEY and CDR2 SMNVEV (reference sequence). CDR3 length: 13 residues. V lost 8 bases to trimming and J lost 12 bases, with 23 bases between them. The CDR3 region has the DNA TGTGCCAGCCACTCCAAAACGGACGGAAAGATGTACTTC. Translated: CASHSKTDGKMYF.

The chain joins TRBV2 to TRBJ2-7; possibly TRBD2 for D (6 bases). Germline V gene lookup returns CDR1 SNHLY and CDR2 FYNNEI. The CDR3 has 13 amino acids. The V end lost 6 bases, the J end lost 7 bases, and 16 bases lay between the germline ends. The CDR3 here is CASSPGSGREQYF. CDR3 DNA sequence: TGTGCCAGCAGCCCCGGATCGGGGAGGGAGCAGTACTTC.

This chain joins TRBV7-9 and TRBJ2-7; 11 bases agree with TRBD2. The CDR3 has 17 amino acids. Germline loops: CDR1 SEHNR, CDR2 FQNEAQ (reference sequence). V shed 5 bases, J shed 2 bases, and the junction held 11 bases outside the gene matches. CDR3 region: CASSAGGTSGITYEQYF. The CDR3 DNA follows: TGTGCCAGCAGCGCGGGCGGGACTAGCGGAATAACCTACGAGCAGTACTTC.

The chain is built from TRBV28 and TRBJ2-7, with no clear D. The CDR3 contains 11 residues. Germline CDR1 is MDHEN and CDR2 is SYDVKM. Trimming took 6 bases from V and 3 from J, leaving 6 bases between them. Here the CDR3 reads CASSPNYEQYF. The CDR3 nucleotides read TGTGCCAGCAGCCCGAACTACGAGCAGTACTTC.

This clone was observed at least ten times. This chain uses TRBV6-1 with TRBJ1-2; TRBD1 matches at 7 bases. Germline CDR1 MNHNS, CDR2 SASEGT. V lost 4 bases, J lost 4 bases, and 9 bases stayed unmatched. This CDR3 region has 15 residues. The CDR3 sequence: CASSVGLQGTYGYTF. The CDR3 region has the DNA TGTGCCAGCAGTGTAGGCCTACAGGGGACCTATGGCTACACCTTC.

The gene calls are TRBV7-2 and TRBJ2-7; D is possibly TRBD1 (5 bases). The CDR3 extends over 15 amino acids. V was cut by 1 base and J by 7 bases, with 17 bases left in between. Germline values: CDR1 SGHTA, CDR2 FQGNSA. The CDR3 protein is CASSLVGRVDWEQYF. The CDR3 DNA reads TGTGCCAGCAGCTTAGTAGGCAGGGTGGATTGGGAGCAGTACTTC.

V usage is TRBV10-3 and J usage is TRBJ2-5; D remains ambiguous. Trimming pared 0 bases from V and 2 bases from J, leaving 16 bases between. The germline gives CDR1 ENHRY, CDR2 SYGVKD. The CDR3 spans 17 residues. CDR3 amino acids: CAISESMVGIVQETQYF. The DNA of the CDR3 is TGTGCCATCAGTGAGTCGATGGTGGGCATCGTGCAAGAGACCCAGTACTTC.

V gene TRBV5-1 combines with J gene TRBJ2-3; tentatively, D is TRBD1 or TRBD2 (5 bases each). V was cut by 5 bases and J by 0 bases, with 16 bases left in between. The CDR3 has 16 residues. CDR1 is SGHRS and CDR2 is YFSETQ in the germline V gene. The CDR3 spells CASSLEGRSSTDTQYF. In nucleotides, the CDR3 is TGCGCCAGCAGTCTTGAGGGGCGGAGTAGCACAGATACGCAGTATTTT.

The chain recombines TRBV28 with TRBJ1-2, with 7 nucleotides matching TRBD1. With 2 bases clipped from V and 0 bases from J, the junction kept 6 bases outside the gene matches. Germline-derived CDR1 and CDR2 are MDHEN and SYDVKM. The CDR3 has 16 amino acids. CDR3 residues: CASSLRGRGANYGYTF. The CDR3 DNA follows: TGTGCCAGCAGTTTAAGGGGGCGCGGGGCTAACTATGGCTACACCTTC.